The clone carrying this T cell receptor beta chain was counted many times. Its antigen remains unidentified. Construction of TCR beta libraries relied on iRepertoire HTBI primers and on Arm-PCR targeting CDR3 regions. Via MiXCR, TCRdb re-called the multiplex PCR reads, giving one row per CDR3 protein. In the table there are approximately 400,000 distinct CDR3 sequences, 10% to 15% of which are singletons. Time point defined: newly diagnosed GD, antithyroid drugs for less than 3 months. RNA extracted from PBMCs served as the sequencing template. The CDR3 runs to 15 residues. Germline V gene data show CDR1 as SGHRS and CDR2 as YFSETQ. V was shortened by 0 bases and J by 0 bases, with 8 bases between the two germline ends. The sample comes from a study of regulatory T cells in long-lasting Graves disease. Turning to the study itself: For under 3 months, newly diagnosed Graves' patients had been taking antithyroid drugs. Study conclusions and caveats: It was in persistent disease that TRBV28, TRBJ1-2 and TRBJ2-5 were favored. Accuracy may have been reduced by the small sample size.

These data are also associated with another study on T cells in Graves' hyperthyroidism and ophthalmopathy. That report adds: An absence of ophthalmopathy progression within 18 months meant stable Graves' hyperthyroidism.

The receptor's source is a woman under 30 with Graves disease. This chain uses TRBV5-1 with TRBJ2-3; no definite D call. The sample in question was peripheral blood mononuclear cells (PBMCs), obtained at new diagnosis, from a patient treated with antithyroid drugs. The CDR3: CASSLVSTSTDTQYF. CDR3 DNA sequence: TGCGCCAGCAGCTTGGTATCAACTAGCACAGATACGCAGTATTTT.